These 20 T cell receptor beta chains came from one sample sequenced in a study of T cells after yellow fever vaccination. TCRdb reprocessed the 5' RACE reads via MiXCR and lists one record per CDR3 protein. The sample carries some 350,000 distinct CDR3 sequences, roughly 3.9% recorded once. The sample in question was PBMCs, obtained 5 days after the yellow fever booster vaccination. The receptors here all came from a man between 18 and 35 years old who received the YFV17D yellow fever vaccine.

This clonotype was seen repeatedly, ten times or more. The rearrangement uses TRBV7-9 and TRBJ1-2, with TRBD1 matching 8 bases. The CDR3 is made up of 13 amino acids. The V gene's germline CDR1 is SEHNR and CDR2 FQNEAQ (reference sequence). The trim removed 5 bases at V and 4 bases at J, leaving 3 bases unmatched. In DNA, the CDR3 is TGTGCCAGCAGCCTGGGACAGGTCTATGGCTACACCTTC. It yields the protein CASSLGQVYGYTF.

This clonotype was counted at least ten times. The gene calls are TRBV7-9 and TRBJ2-3; tentative D call: TRBD2 (5 bases). The CDR3 consists of 16 residues. The V and J ends lost 5 bases and 4 bases respectively, with 19 bases between them. In germline, CDR1 is SEHNR, CDR2 FQNEAQ (reference sequence). Here the CDR3 reads CASSARAVSKADTQYF. The CDR3 bases are TGTGCCAGCAGCGCTAGAGCGGTCTCTAAGGCAGATACGCAGTATTTT.

The chain couples TRBV3-1 to TRBJ2-3; unclear D gene. V was shortened by 2 bases and J by 3 bases, with 6 bases between the two germline ends. Germline CDR1 and CDR2: LGHDT and YNNKEL (reference sequence). This CDR3 comprises 13 residues. The CDR3 bases are TGTGCCAGCAGCCAAAAGGGTACAGATACGCAGTATTTT. Amino acid sequence: CASSQKGTDTQYF.

This clonotype was counted between two and nine times. The chain is built from TRBV2 and TRBJ2-3; 11 bases are a match to TRBD2. The trim removed 4 bases at V and 2 bases at J, leaving 5 bases unmatched. Germline values: CDR1 SNHLY, CDR2 FYNNEI. This CDR3 is built from 16 residues. The CDR3 sequence is CASSATSGGDTDTQYF. CDR3 in DNA: TGTGCCAGCAGTGCAACTAGCGGGGGAGACACAGATACGCAGTATTTT. Based on the CDR3 plus reference TRBV2 and TRBJ2-3, the full variable domain is EPEVTQTPSHQVTQMGQEVILRCVPISNHLYFYWYRQILGQKVEFLVSFYNNEISEKSEIFDDQFSVERPDGSNFTLKIRSTKLEDSAMYFCASSATSGGDTDTQYFGPGTRLTVL.

This clonotype has only a few counts. This chain uses TRBV5-4 with TRBJ2-2; either TRBD1 or TRBD2 may supply D (5 bases each). The CDR3 consists of 17 residues. Trimming pared 0 bases from V and 0 bases from J, leaving 12 bases between. CDR1 and CDR2 from the germline V gene are SGHNT and YYREEE (reference sequence). This CDR3 is CASSLAGTAANTGELFF. Written as DNA, the CDR3 is TGTGCCAGCAGCTTGGCGGGGACGGCGGCGAACACCGGGGAGCTGTTTTTT.

This clonotype was counted only a few times. J is TRBJ2-3 and V is TRBV7-9; 7 nucleotides align to TRBD2. Germline V gene data show CDR1 as SEHNR and CDR2 as FQNEAQ (reference sequence). V was pared by 3 bases and J by 2 bases, with 5 bases of the junction left unmatched. This CDR3 is built from 15 residues. CDR3 DNA: TGTGCCAGCAGCTTTTCCGGGGGGTTCACAGATACGCAGTATTTT. Translation: CASSFSGGFTDTQYF.

In its sample, this clonotype was seen many times. The J gene is TRBJ1-6, the V gene TRBV3-1; D might be TRBD1 (5 bases). This CDR3 comprises 16 residues. Trimming cost V 3 bases and J 5 bases, with 14 bases left between them. Germline lookup yields CDR1 LGHDT and CDR2 YNNKEL (reference sequence). CDR3 DNA sequence: TGTGCCAGCAGCCATGGCTGGGGCAGAAATAATTCACCCCTCCACTTT. It encodes CASSHGWGRNNSPLHF. The full variable domain, in which reference TRBV3-1 and TRBJ1-6 provide the parts outside the CDR3, is DTAVSQTPKYLVTQMGNDKSIKCEQNLGHDTMYWYKQDSKKFLKIMFSYNNKELIINETVPNRFSPKSPDKAHLNLHINSLELGDSAVYFCASSHGWGRNNSPLHFGNGTRLTVT.

The genes are TRBV5-1 and TRBJ2-7; 11 positions agree with TRBD1. The trim removed 4 bases at V and 7 bases at J, leaving 7 bases unmatched. Germline V gene sequence: CDR1 SGHRS, CDR2 YFSETQ. CDR3 length: 14 residues. This CDR3 is CASSGTGTGGEQYF. CDR3 bases: TGCGCCAGCAGCGGAACCGGGACAGGGGGTGAGCAGTACTTC.

The chain is built from TRBV6-2 or TRBV6-3 and TRBJ2-6; D gene unclear. Germline V gives CDR1 MNHEY, CDR2 SVGEGT. The V and J ends lost 7 bases and 0 bases respectively, with 10 bases between them. This CDR3 region has 15 residues. The CDR3 bases are TGTGCCAGCAAGCGTAGGTCCTCTGGGGCCAACGTCCTGACTTTC. Encoded protein: CASKRRSSGANVLTF.

The chain carries TRBV12-3 or TRBV12-4 and TRBJ2-5, with 8 bases that match TRBD2. The CDR3 has 14 residues. Unmatched junction bases numbered 4, after V lost 4 bases and J lost 3 bases. The CDR3 sequence: CASSSTLAEETQYF. The CDR3 nucleotides are TGTGCCAGCAGTTCAACACTAGCGGAAGAGACCCAGTACTTC.

This clonotype was counted between two and nine times. The rearrangement joins TRBV12-3 or TRBV12-4 to TRBJ1-1; TRBD1 agrees at 7 bases. This CDR3 spans 13 amino acids. Trimming removed 5 bases from V and 5 bases from J; junction bases left unmatched: 5. CDR3 residues: CASSASTGTEAFF. For the CDR3, the DNA is TGTGCCAGCAGTGCCTCGACAGGGACTGAAGCTTTCTTT.

This clonotype was seen more than once but under ten times. This sequence joins TRBV6-1 and TRBJ2-7; no reliable D call. V was trimmed by 6 bases and J by 6 bases, leaving 21 bases between them. The CDR3 consists of 15 residues. Germline values: CDR1 MNHNS, CDR2 SASEGT. Here the CDR3 DNA reads TGTGCCAGCAGCCTAGGGTTCCCGGGTCTGCGCGAGCAGTACGTC. It yields the protein CASSLGFPGLREQYV.

This rearrangement joins TRBV5-1 to TRBJ1-2; D unresolved. The germline CDR1 and CDR2 sequences are SGHRS and YFSETQ. Trimming removed 5 bases from V and 4 bases from J, with 6 bases in between. The length of the CDR3 is 11 residues. CDR3 loop: CASSSIYGYTF. The CDR3 region has the DNA TGCGCCAGCAGTTCGATCTATGGCTACACCTTC. The entire variable domain, with the rest obtained from reference TRBV5-1 and TRBJ1-2, is as follows: KAGVTQTPRYLIKTRGQQVTLSCSPISGHRSVSWYQQTPGQGLQFLFEYFSETQRNKGNFPGRFSGRQFSNSRSEMNVSTLELGDSALYLCASSSIYGYTFGSGTRLTVV.

This clonotype was seen a handful of times. The chain has TRBV30 and TRBJ1-3; D remains unclear. Between the trimmed V and J ends, which lost 2 bases and 3 bases, there was a span of 5 bases. The CDR3 consists of 12 residues. Germline V gene lookup returns CDR1 GTSNPN and CDR2 SVGIG (reference sequence). The CDR3 region is CAWSLGGNTIYF. The CDR3 coding sequence is TGTGCCTGGAGTCTCGGTGGAAACACCATATATTTT.

This clonotype was counted many times. This chain connects TRBV6-2 or TRBV6-3 to TRBJ2-4, with a possible D match to TRBD1 (6 bases). Trimming shortened V by 2 bases and J by 4 bases, and 9 bases separated the two germline ends. CDR1 and CDR2 from the germline V gene are MNHEY and SVGEGT. The CDR3 has 14 amino acids. In nucleotides, the CDR3 is TGTGCCAGCAGTTACGCGGACAGTAAAAACATTCAGTACTTC. This gives the protein CASSYADSKNIQYF.

This clonotype was seen a few times. The chain uses TRBV11-2 and TRBJ2-2, with 8 positions matching TRBD1. The CDR3 extends over 16 amino acids. Per the germline V gene, CDR1 is SGHAT and CDR2 is FQNNGV. The trim removed 4 bases at V and 5 bases at J, leaving 9 bases unmatched. The CDR3 DNA reads as TGTGCCAGCAGCTCGACAGGGGCGCAAGGGACCGGGGAGCTGTTTTTT. This sequence encodes CASSSTGAQGTGELFF.

In this sample, this clonotype turned up many times. The rearrangement links TRBV5-1 to TRBJ2-4, with D uncertain. V gave up 4 bases and J gave up 0 bases, with 14 bases separating them. The CDR3 spans 16 residues. The germline CDR1 and CDR2 sequences are SGHRS and YFSETQ. For the CDR3, the DNA is TGCGCCAGCAGCCCCCAACCGAGTCTAGCCAAAAACATTCAGTACTTC. Translating it yields CASSPQPSLAKNIQYF.

This clonotype was picked up a small number of times. The rearrangement joins TRBV10-3 to TRBJ1-2; weak D call: TRBD1 (6 bases). Per the germline V gene, CDR1 is ENHRY and CDR2 is SYGVKD. Trimming left V 3 bases short and J 3 bases short, with 14 bases between. CDR3 length equals 15 residues. DNA for the CDR3: TGTGCCATCAGTGAAGTCGCCGCAGGGGACTATGGCTACACCTTC. Its protein is CAISEVAAGDYGYTF.

This clonotype was picked up a small number of times. The J gene is TRBJ2-5, the V gene TRBV20-1, with D tentatively TRBD2 (6 bases). Trimming left V 3 bases short and J 4 bases short, with 9 bases between. From germline, CDR1 is DFQATT and CDR2 SNEGSKA (reference sequence). The length of the CDR3 is 12 residues. The CDR3 region has the DNA TGCAGTGCTAGGGGGGGAAGAGAGACCCAGTACTTC. This encodes CSARGGRETQYF.

In this sample, this clonotype turned up many times. The rearrangement links TRBV5-1 to TRBJ2-1, with 8 positions matching TRBD1. The CDR3 extends over 14 amino acids. Looked up from germline, CDR1 is SGHRS and CDR2 is YFSETQ. J was trimmed by 7 bases and V by 2 bases; bases with no gene match: 5. This chain's CDR3 is CASSLGTGLNEQFF. For the CDR3, the DNA is TGCGCCAGCAGCTTAGGGACAGGCTTAAATGAGCAGTTCTTC.